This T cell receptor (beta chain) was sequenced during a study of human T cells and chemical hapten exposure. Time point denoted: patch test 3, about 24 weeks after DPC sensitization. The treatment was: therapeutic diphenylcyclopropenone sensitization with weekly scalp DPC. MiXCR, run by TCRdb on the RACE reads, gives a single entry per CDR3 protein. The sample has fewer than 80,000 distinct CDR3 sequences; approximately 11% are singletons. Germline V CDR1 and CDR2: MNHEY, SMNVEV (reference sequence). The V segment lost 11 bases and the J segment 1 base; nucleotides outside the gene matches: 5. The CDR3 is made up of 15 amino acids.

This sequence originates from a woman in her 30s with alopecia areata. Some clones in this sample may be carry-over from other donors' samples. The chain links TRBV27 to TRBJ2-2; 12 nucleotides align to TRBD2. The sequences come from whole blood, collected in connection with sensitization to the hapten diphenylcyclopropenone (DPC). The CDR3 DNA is TGTGCCGCAGGGGGACTAGCGGGGAACACCGGGGAGCTGTTTTTT. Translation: CAAGGLAGNTGELFF.